Below, 10 T cell receptor beta chains from the same sample are listed, as sequenced in a study of human thymus T cells. The repertoire was sequenced with immunoSEQ multiplex PCR; TCRdb's copy has only in-frame clones and lacks some. The sample includes 40,000 to 55,000 clones, around 94% of them seen just once. Sequencing was carried out using blood. These receptors all come from a boy in the first two years of life with a congenital heart defect but otherwise immunologically healthy.

The chain uses TRBV5-5 and TRBJ2-2, with 11 bases lining up with TRBD2. The germline V gene has CDR1 SGHKS and CDR2 YYEKEE (reference sequence). V dropped 0 bases and J dropped 1; count of bases not matched to a gene: 2. This CDR3 has 17 residues. DNA for the CDR3: TGTGCCAGCAGCTTGGGACTAGCGGGGTTGAACACCGGGGAGCTGTTTTTT. The encoded protein is CASSLGLAGLNTGELFF.

The V and J genes are TRBV4-1 and TRBJ2-7; unclear D gene. This CDR3 is 16 amino acids long. Deletions cut 1 base from V and 2 bases from J, with 15 bases between. Per germline, CDR1 MGHRA and CDR2 YSYEKL. The CDR3 DNA reads as TGCGCCAGCAGCCAAGCACTGACGCACCTTCCCTACGAGCAGTACTTC. It specifies CASSQALTHLPYEQYF.

The chain joins TRBV14 to TRBJ2-7; 8 bases fit TRBD2. The CDR3 is made up of 16 amino acids. Looked up from germline, CDR1 is SGHDN and CDR2 is FVKESK. The V segment lost 3 bases and the J segment 1 base; nucleotides outside the gene matches: 8. CDR3 DNA: TGTGCCAGCAGCCATATTCTAGCGGGCGAATCCTACGAGCAGTACTTC. It codes for CASSHILAGESYEQYF.

As concerns this clone: This CDR3 is also generated by other DNA sequences in the sample. The chain is built from TRBV5-1 and TRBJ2-7; 7 nucleotides match TRBD2. There are 13 residues in the CDR3. V was pared by 0 bases and J by 3 bases, with 0 bases of the junction left unmatched. Germline CDR1 and CDR2: SGHRS and YFSETQ. The CDR3 reads CASSLGGGYEQYF. The DNA of the CDR3 is TGCGCCAGCAGCTTGGGCGGGGGCTACGAGCAGTACTTC.

This clone came up once. V usage is TRBV9 and J usage is TRBJ2-7; D is tentatively TRBD1 or TRBD2 (6 bases each). In germline, CDR1 is SGDLS, CDR2 YYNGEE. The V end lost 0 bases, the J end lost 0 bases, and 10 bases lay between the germline ends. This CDR3 has 15 amino acids. This CDR3 is CASSVGGGISYEQYF. CDR3 nucleotides: TGTGCCAGCAGCGTAGGAGGGGGGATCTCCTACGAGCAGTACTTC.

The chain links TRBV7-2 to TRBJ2-4; possibly TRBD2 for D (6 bases). V was shortened by 1 base and J by 4 bases, with 11 bases between the two germline ends. Germline CDR1 reads SGHTA; CDR2 reads FQGNSA. This CDR3 has 15 amino acids. The CDR3 bases are TGTGCCAGCAGCTTAGTGGGGCGGGGTAAAAACATTCAGTACTTC. Translation: CASSLVGRGKNIQYF.

The CDR3 region has the DNA TGTGCCAGCAGTTTAGGTAGCGGGGGGGCAGATACGCAGTATTTT. Its protein product is CASSLGSGGADTQYF. This chain links TRBV28 with TRBJ2-3, with TRBD2 matching 11 bases. This CDR3 comprises 15 residues. Germline trimming cut 2 bases from V and 4 bases from J; bases unmatched to any gene: 2. Germline V CDR1 and CDR2: MDHEN, SYDVKM.

V and J are TRBV5-1 and TRBJ2-2; D gene unclear. The CDR3 length is 16 residues. CDR1 is SGHRS, CDR2 YFSETQ, per germline. V lost 0 bases and J 4 bases, leaving 13 bases between the germline ends. CDR3 DNA: TGCGCCAGCAGCTTGGGGGTAAAAGCGAGCACCGGGGAGCTGTTTTTT. As protein: CASSLGVKASTGELFF.

This rearrangement joins TRBV20-1 to TRBJ2-7, with D possibly being TRBD2 (5 bases). This CDR3 spans 11 amino acids. V was shortened by 4 bases and J by 7 bases, with 11 bases between the two germline ends. Per germline, CDR1 DFQATT and CDR2 SNEGSKA (reference sequence). CDR3 nucleotides: TGCAGTGCTACCAGGACGGGAGAGCAGTACTTC. The encoded protein is CSATRTGEQYF.

This chain connects TRBV5-4 to TRBJ2-2; D unclear. The CDR3 has 12 amino acids. V lost 4 bases to trimming and J lost 7 bases, with 8 bases between them. Per germline, CDR1 SGHNT and CDR2 YYREEE (reference sequence). The CDR3 sequence: CASSPFVGELFF. Here the CDR3 DNA reads TGTGCCAGCAGCCCCTTCGTCGGGGAGCTGTTTTTT.